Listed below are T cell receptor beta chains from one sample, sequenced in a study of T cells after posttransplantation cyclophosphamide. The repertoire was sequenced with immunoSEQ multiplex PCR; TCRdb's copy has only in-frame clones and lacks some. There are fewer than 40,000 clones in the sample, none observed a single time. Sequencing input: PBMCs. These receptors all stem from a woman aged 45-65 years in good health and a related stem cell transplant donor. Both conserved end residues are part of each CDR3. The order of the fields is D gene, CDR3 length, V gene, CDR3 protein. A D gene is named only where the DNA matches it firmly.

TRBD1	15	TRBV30	CAWSLLLDRGNEQFF
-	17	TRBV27	CASSLFRGPGSGNTIYF
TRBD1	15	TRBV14	CASSLMAGGNTEAFF
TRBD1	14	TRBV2	CASGRTGSSHEQYF
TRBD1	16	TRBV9	CASSPRTGVTNYGYTF
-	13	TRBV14	CASSRGGNTEAFF
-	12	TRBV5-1	CASSLVLDTQYF
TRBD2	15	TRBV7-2	CASSGSGGGTDTQYF
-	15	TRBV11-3	CASSPPGVNTGELFF
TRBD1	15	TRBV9	CASSAGGDTNQPQHF
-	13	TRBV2	CASNEARGTEQFF
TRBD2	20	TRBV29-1	CSVEGGVAGALSGSYNEQFF
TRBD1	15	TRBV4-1	CASSPTGTGGEKLFF
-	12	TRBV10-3	CAISDSYNEQFF
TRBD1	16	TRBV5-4	CASSLAGVGGNYGYTF
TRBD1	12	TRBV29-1	CSGSTGNGEQYF
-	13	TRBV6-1	CAIAGRSYNEQFF
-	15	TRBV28	CASSFSDPPPYEQYF
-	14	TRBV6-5	CASRPDGVNSPLHF
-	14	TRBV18	CASSSRQNTDTQYF
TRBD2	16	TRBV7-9	CASSSAGGVDTGELFF
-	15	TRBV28	CASSRHRGWGIEAFF
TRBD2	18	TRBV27	CASSLSIRTSGSTDTQYF
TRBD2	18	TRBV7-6	CASSFQLAGGIGTDTQYF
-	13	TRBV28	CASRQGGGDTQYF
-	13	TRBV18	CASSSGTRHGYTF
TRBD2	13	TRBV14	CASSPGLAETQYF
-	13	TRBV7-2	CASSLVGAGGAFF
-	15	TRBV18	CASSLEYATNEKLFF
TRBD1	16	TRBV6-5	CASSYFFRGENTEAFF
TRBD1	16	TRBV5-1	CASSSYTGVSGNTIYF
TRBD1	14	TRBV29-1	CSVGKGAPLMEAFF
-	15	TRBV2	CASRPSGSANEKLFF
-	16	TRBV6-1	CASSGWTERRSYEQYF
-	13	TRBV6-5	CASSYDSYGELFF
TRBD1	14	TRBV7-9	CASVGGVRWTEAFF
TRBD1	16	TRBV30	CAWTGQGANRVYGYTF
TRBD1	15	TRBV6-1	CATFYWGQGRAPLHF
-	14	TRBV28	CASWPGHPTNEQFF
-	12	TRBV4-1	CAHGPQGNEQFF
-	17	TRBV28	CASSLPAPGRAHYGYTF
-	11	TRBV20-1	CSAPDSYEQYF